The clone carrying this T cell receptor beta chain was picked up one time. This sample is drawn from a study of CD8 T cells in Susac syndrome. CDR3 size: 13 residues. From germline, CDR1 is SNHLY and CDR2 FYNNEI. Trimming took 7 bases from V and 4 from J, leaving 11 bases between them. Random hexamers primed reverse transcription of about 0.45 to 1 ug RNA. Amplification of TCR beta CDR3 by immunoSEQ multiplex PCR spanned 54 Vbeta and 13 Jbeta. TCRdb called the immunoSEQ multiplex PCR reads again in MiXCR, with one record for every CDR3 protein. This table holds 150,000 to 200,000 distinct CDR3 sequences, approximately 92% found once.

Sequenced sample: CD4+ T cells from PBMCs. The sequence was collected from a human donor in good health. The gene calls are TRBV2 and TRBJ1-5; D perhaps matches TRBD1 (6 bases). CDR3 sequence: CASNRAWNQPQHF. The CDR3 DNA reads as TGTGCCAGCAACAGGGCTTGGAATCAGCCCCAGCATTTT.